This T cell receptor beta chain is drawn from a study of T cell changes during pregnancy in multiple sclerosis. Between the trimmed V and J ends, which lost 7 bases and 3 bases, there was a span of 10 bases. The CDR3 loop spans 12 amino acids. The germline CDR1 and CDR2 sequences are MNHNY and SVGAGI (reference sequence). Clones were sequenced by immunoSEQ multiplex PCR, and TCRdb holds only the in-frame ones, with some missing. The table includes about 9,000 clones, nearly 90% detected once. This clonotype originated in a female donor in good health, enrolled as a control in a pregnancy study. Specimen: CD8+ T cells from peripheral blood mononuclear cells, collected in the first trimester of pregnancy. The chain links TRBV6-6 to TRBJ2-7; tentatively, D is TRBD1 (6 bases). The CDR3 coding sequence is TGTGCCAGCACCGCGGACAGCTACGAGCAGTACTTC. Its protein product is CASTADSYEQYF.